These 2 T cell receptor beta chains originate from one sample sequenced in a study of shared clonotypes between healthy human individuals. Clones were sequenced by immunoSEQ multiplex PCR, and TCRdb holds only the in-frame ones, with some missing. The data show 2 million or so clones, about 95% seen once. Terminally differentiated effector memory CD45RA+ cells were excluded by CCR7 positive selection of CD45RO-negative cells. Sample: naive CD8+ T cells sorted from blood. All receptors derive from a young man in good health.

The chain recombines TRBV4-1 with TRBJ2-3; 12 bases are a match to TRBD2. V was clipped by 3 bases and J by 4 bases; unmatched bases: 8. Germline assignment: CDR1 MGHRA and CDR2 YSYEKL. CDR3 length: 17 amino acids. The CDR3 DNA follows: TGCGCCAGCAGCCAGTCCCTAGCGGGGGGGCTCGCAGATACGCAGTATTTT. It yields the protein CASSQSLAGGLADTQYF.

The J gene is TRBJ2-7, the V gene TRBV18; a possible D gene is TRBD2 (6 bases). CDR1 and CDR2 from the germline V gene are KGHSH and LQKENI. The V end was cut by 3 bases, the J end by 2 bases, with 14 bases between. CDR3 length equals 15 residues. The CDR3 sequence: CASSPGDLPTYEQYF. As DNA, the CDR3 is TGTGCCAGCTCACCTGGGGACTTACCCACCTACGAGCAGTACTTC.